What follows are 3 T cell receptor beta chains derived from one specimen sequenced in a study of shared clonotypes between healthy human individuals. Method: immunoSEQ multiplex PCR; TCRdb's copy keeps in-frame clones and lacks some. The table shows a few hundred thousand clones, with 70% to 85% occurring only once. The specimen was PBMCs. These receptors all come from a woman between 40 and 55 years old in good health. Some clones in this sample may be carry-over from other donors' samples.

The V and J genes are TRBV6-1 and TRBJ2-7, with D perhaps matching TRBD1 or TRBD2 (5 bases each). The V gene's germline CDR1 is MNHNS and CDR2 SASEGT. The CDR3 spans 13 residues. V lost 3 bases and J lost 7, with 13 bases in between. This CDR3 reads CASSDGTADEQYF. Here the CDR3 DNA reads TGTGCCAGCAGTGATGGGACGGCAGATGAGCAGTACTTC.

This chain joins TRBV5-1 and TRBJ1-1, with a weak D call TRBD1 (5 bases). Trimming left V 7 bases short and J 2 bases short, with 15 bases between. This CDR3 contains 14 residues. Germline loops: CDR1 SGHRS, CDR2 YFSETQ. CDR3 residues: CASHGGVLNTEAFF. CDR3 DNA sequence: TGCGCCAGCCATGGGGGTGTTTTAAACACTGAAGCTTTCTTT.

The J gene is TRBJ2-6, the V gene TRBV19; 10 positions match TRBD2. Germline CDR1 reads LNHDA; CDR2 reads SQIVND (reference sequence). The CDR3 runs 17 residues. J lost 0 bases, V lost 3 bases, and 2 bases had no gene match. CDR3: CASSMVAGGSGANVLTF. The CDR3, as DNA: TGTGCCAGTAGTATGGTAGCGGGGGGCTCTGGGGCCAACGTCCTGACTTTC.